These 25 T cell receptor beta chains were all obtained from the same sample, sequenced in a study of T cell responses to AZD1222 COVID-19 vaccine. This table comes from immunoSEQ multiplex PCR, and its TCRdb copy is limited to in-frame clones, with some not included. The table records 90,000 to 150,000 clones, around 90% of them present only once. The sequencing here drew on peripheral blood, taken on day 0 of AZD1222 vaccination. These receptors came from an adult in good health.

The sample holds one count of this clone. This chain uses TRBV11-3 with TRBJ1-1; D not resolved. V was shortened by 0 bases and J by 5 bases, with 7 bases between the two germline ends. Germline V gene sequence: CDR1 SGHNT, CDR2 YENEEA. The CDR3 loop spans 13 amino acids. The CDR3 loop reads CASSLDGETEAFF. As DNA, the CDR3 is TGTGCCAGCAGCTTAGATGGGGAGACTGAAGCTTTCTTT.

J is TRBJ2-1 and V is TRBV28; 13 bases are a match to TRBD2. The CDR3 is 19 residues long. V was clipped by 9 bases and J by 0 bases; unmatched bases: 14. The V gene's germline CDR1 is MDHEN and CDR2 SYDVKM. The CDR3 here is CASSTGLAGAWVSYNEQFF. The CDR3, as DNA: TGTGCCAGTTCAACAGGACTAGCGGGGGCCTGGGTCTCCTACAATGAGCAGTTCTTC.

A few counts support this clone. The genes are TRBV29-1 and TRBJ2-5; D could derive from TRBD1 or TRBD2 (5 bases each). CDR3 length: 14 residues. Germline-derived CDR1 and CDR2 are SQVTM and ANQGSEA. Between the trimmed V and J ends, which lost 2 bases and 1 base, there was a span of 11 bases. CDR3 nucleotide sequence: TGCAGCGTTGAATTGGGACGGAGCCAAGAGACCCAGTACTTC. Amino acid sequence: CSVELGRSQETQYF.

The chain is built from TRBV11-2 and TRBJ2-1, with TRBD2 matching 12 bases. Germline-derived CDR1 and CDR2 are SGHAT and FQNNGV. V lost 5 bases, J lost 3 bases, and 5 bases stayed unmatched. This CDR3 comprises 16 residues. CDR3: CASSPRLAGVYNEQFF. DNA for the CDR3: TGTGCCAGCAGCCCCCGACTAGCGGGAGTCTACAATGAGCAGTTCTTC.

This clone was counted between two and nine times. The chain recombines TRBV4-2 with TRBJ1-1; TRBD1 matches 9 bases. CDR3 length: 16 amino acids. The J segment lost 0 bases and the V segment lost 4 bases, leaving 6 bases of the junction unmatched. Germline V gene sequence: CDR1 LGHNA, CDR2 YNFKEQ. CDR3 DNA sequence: TGTGCCAGCAGCCCATGGGACAGGGCGATGAACACTGAAGCTTTCTTT. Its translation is CASSPWDRAMNTEAFF.

CDR3 sequence (DNA): TGTGCCAGCAGTTTCGGGACAGGGGTGGGCTACACCTTC. It specifies CASSFGTGVGYTF. The rearrangement uses TRBV28 and TRBJ1-2, with 10 positions matching TRBD1. The ends lost 3 bases at V and 8 bases at J; junction bases unmatched: 3. Per the germline V gene, CDR1 is MDHEN and CDR2 is SYDVKM. This CDR3 is 13 amino acids long.

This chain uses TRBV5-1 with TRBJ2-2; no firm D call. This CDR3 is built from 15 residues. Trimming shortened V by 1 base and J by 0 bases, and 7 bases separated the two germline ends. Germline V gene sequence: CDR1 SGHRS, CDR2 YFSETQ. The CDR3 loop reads CASSLYRTNTGELFF. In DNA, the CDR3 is TGCGCCAGCAGCTTGTACCGTACGAACACCGGGGAGCTGTTTTTT.

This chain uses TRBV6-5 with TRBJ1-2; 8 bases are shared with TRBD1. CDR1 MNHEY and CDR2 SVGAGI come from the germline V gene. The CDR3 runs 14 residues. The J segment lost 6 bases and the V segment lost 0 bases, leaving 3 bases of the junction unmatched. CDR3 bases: TGTGCCAGCAGTTACTCGAGGACAGGGAATGGCTACACCTTC. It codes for CASSYSRTGNGYTF.

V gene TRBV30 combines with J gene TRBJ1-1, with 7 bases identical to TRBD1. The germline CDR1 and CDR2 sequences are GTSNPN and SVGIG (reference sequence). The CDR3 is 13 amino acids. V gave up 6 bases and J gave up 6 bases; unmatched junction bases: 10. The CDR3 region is CACDRVVGAEAFF. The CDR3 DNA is TGTGCCTGCGACAGGGTGGTGGGGGCTGAAGCTTTCTTT.

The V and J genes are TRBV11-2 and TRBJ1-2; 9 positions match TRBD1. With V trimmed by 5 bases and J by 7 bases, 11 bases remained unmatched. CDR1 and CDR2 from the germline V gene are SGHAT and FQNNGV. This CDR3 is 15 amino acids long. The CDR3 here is CASSSPGQGRVGYTF. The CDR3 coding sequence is TGTGCCAGCAGCAGCCCGGGACAGGGAAGGGTTGGCTACACCTTC.

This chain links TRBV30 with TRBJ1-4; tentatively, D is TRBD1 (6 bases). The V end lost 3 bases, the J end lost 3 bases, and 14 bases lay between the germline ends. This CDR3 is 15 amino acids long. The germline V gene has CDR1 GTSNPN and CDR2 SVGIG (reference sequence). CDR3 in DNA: TGTGCCTGGAGGCCCTGGGGGGGCCCTAATGAAAAACTGTTTTTT. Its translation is CAWRPWGGPNEKLFF.

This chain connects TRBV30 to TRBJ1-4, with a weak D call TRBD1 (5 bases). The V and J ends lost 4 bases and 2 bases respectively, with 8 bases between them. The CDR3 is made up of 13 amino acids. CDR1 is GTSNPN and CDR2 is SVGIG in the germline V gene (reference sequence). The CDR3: CAWMAGTNEKLFF. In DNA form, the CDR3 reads TGTGCCTGGATGGCAGGGACTAATGAAAAACTGTTTTTT.

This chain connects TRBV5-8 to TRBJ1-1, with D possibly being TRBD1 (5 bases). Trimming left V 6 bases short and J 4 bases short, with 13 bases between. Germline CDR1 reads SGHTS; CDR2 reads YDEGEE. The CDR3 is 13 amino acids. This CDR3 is CASTGGVSTEAFF. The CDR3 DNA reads TGTGCCAGCACCGGAGGGGTCAGCACTGAAGCTTTCTTT.

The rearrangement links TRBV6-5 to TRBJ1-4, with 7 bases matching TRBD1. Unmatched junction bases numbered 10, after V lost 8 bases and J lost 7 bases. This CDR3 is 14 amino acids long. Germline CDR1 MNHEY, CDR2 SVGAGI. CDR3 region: CASHRQGISEKLFF. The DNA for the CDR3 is TGTGCCAGCCATAGACAGGGAATCAGTGAAAAACTGTTTTTT.

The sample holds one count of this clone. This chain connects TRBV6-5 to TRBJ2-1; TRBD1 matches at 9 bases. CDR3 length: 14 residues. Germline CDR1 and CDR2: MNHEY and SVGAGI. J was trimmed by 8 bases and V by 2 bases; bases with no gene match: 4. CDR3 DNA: TGTGCCAGCAGTTACGGGACAGGGTCTGATGAGCAGTTCTTC. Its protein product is CASSYGTGSDEQFF.

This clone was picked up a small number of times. The CDR3 DNA is TGTGCCGCGGGGGGGCACGGCAATCAGCCCCAGCATTTT. It yields the protein CAAGGHGNQPQHF. The chain joins TRBV15 to TRBJ1-5; D might be TRBD1 (6 bases). The germline V gene encodes CDR1 LNHNV and CDR2 YYDKDF (reference sequence). V shed 11 bases and J shed 2 bases, with 13 bases lying between them. This CDR3 region has 13 residues. Variable domain in full (rest from reference TRBV15 and TRBJ1-5): DAMVIQNPRYQVTQFGKPVTLSCSQTLNHNVMYWYQQKSSQAPKLLFHYYDKDFNNEADTPDNFQSRRPNTSFCFLDIRSPGLGDTAMYLCAAGGHGNQPQHFGDGTRLSIL.

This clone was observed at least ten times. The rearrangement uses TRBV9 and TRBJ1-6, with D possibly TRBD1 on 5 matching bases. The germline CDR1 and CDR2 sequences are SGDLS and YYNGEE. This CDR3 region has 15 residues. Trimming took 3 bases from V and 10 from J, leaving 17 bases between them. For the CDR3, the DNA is TGTGCCAGCAGCGCGGGAGGGAGGGGCCAATCACCCCTCCACTTT. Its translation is CASSAGGRGQSPLHF. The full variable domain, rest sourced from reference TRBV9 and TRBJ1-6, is DSGVTQTPKHLITATGQRVTLRCSPRSGDLSVYWYQQSLDQGLQFLIQYYNGEERAKGNILERFSAQQFPDLHSELNLSSLELGDSALYFCASSAGGRGQSPLHFGNGTRLTVT.

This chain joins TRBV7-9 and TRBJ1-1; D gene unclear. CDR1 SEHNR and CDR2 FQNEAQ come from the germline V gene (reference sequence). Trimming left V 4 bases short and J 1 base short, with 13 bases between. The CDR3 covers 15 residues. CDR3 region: CASSSLRAWNTEAFF. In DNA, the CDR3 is TGTGCCAGCAGCTCCCTGAGAGCGTGGAACACTGAAGCTTTCTTT. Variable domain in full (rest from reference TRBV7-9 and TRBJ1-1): DTGVSQNPRHKITKRGQNVTFRCDPISEHNRLYWYRQTLGQGPEFLTYFQNEAQLEKSRLLSDRFSAERPKGSFSTLEIQRTEQGDSAMYLCASSSLRAWNTEAFFGQGTRLTVV.

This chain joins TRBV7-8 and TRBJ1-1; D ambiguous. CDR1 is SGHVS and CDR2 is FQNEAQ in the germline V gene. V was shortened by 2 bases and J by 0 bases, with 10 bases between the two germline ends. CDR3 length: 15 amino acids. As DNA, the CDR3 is TGTGCCAGCAGCTTACTACTAGTCTTGAACACTGAAGCTTTCTTT. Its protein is CASSLLLVLNTEAFF.

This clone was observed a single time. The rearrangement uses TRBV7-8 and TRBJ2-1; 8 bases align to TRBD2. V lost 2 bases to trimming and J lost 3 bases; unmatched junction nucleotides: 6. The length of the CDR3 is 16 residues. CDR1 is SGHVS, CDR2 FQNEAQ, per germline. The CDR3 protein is CASSLFGGASYNEQFF. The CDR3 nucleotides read TGTGCCAGCAGCTTATTCGGGGGGGCCAGCTACAATGAGCAGTTCTTC.

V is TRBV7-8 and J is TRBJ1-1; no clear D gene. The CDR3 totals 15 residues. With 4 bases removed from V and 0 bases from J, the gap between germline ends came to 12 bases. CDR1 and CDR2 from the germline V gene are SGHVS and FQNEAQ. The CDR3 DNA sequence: TGTGCCAGCAGCTCCCTAGGACGGGTGAACACTGAAGCTTTCTTT. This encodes CASSSLGRVNTEAFF.

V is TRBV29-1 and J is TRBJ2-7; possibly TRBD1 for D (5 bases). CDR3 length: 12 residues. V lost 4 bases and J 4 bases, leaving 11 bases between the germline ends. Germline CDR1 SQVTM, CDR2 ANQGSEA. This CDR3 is CSVVGHRYEQYF. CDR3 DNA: TGCAGCGTTGTGGGCCACAGGTACGAGCAGTACTTC.

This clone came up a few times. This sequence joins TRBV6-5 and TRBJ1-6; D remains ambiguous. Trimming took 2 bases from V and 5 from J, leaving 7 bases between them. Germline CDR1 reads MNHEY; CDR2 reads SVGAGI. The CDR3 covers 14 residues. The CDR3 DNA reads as TGTGCCAGCAGTTACACCGGGGATAATTCACCCCTCCACTTT. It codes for CASSYTGDNSPLHF.

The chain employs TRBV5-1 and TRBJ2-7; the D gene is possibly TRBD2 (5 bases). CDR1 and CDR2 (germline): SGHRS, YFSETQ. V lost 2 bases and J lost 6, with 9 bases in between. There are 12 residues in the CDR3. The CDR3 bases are TGCGCCAGCAGCTTAACTAGATCCGAGCAGTACTTC. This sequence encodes CASSLTRSEQYF.

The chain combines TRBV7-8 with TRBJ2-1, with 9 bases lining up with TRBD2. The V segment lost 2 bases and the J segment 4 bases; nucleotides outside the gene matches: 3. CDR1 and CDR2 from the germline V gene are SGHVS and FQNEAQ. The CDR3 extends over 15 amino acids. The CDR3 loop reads CASSLIAGVYNEQFF. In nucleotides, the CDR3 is TGTGCCAGCAGCTTAATAGCGGGAGTATACAATGAGCAGTTCTTC.